This T cell receptor (beta chain) stems from a study of blood T cell repertoires in COVID-19. As for the study in general: COVID-19 samples collected from the United States, Italy and Spain covered acute and convalescent phases.

CDR3 length: 15 residues. Germline CDR1 is SGHNT and CDR2 is YENEEA. V dropped 5 bases and J dropped 3; count of bases not matched to a gene: 8. Repertoires were generated with immunoSEQ multiplex PCR, while TCRdb's copy carries only in-frame clones and drops some. The sample records under 150,000 clones, about four fifths being singletons. Sample: peripheral blood. The clonotype originates from an older man with acute or convalescent COVID-19. The gene calls are TRBV11-3 and TRBJ2-3; TRBD1 matches at 7 bases. This CDR3 is CASSQYSRGTDTQYF. The CDR3 DNA is TGTGCCAGCAGCCAGTACAGCAGGGGGACAGATACGCAGTATTTT.